These 9 T cell receptor beta chains originate from one sample sequenced in a study of cytomegalovirus exposure and HLA in healthy donors. The primer mix had 60 Vbeta and 13 Jbeta primers. The protocol was immunoSEQ multiplex PCR, while the TCRdb copy is restricted to in-frame clones and leaves out a portion. Of about 160,000 clones listed, about 68% were seen once; the top ten hold roughly 1.4%. Sequencing was carried out using PBMCs. These TCRs come from a man aged 18 to 29 in good health and CMV-seronegative.

J is TRBJ2-5 and V is TRBV30; D is possibly TRBD1 (6 bases). The V gene lost 3 bases and the J gene lost 11 bases, with 25 bases spanning the gap. This CDR3 region has 15 residues. Per the germline V gene, CDR1 is GTSNPN and CDR2 is SVGIG (reference sequence). The CDR3 nucleotides are TGTGCCTGGAGCTTTTGGGGACATAATGCTGGGGAGCAGTACTTC. It encodes CAWSFWGHNAGEQYF.

This chain uses TRBV7-2 with TRBJ2-2, with D possibly being TRBD2 (6 bases). V dropped 1 base and J dropped 6 bases, with 12 bases sitting between them. The CDR3 contains 15 residues. The germline V gene has CDR1 SGHTA and CDR2 FQGNSA. The DNA of the CDR3 is TGTGCCAGCAGCTTAGTAGCGGCGAGGTCCGGGGAGCTGTTTTTT. As protein: CASSLVAARSGELFF.

J is TRBJ1-2 and V is TRBV7-9, with a weak D call TRBD1 (6 bases). Per the germline V gene, CDR1 is SEHNR and CDR2 is FQNEAQ (reference sequence). The CDR3 extends over 14 amino acids. The germline V and J ends were trimmed by 2 bases and 4 bases, with 11 bases remaining between them. The CDR3 loop is CASSLTGQTYGYTF. In nucleotides, the CDR3 is TGTGCCAGCAGCTTAACTGGACAGACCTATGGCTACACCTTC.

In its sample, this clone was seen once. This chain joins TRBV7-9 and TRBJ2-5; tentative D call: TRBD2 (6 bases). V dropped 2 bases and J dropped 3 bases, with 10 bases sitting between them. Germline-derived CDR1 and CDR2 are SEHNR and FQNEAQ (reference sequence). The CDR3 contains 14 residues. The CDR3 region has the DNA TGTGCCAGCAGCTTATGGGGACTGGAAGAGACCCAGTACTTC. The encoded protein is CASSLWGLEETQYF.

This clone came up once. The J gene is TRBJ2-2, the V gene TRBV13, with 11 bases aligning to TRBD1. Looked up from germline, CDR1 is PRHDT and CDR2 is FYEKMQ (reference sequence). Unmatched junction bases numbered 4, after V lost 6 bases and J lost 4 bases. The CDR3 contains 15 residues. CDR3 region: CASSSDRGLTGELFF. CDR3 nucleotides: TGTGCCAGCAGTTCGGACAGGGGGCTCACCGGGGAGCTGTTTTTT.

CDR3 bases: TGCGCCAGCAGCTTGGGTCTATCCGGAGCTCAAGAGACCCAGTACTTC. Its protein product is CASSLGLSGAQETQYF. The chain has TRBV5-1 and TRBJ2-5, with D unclear. The V end was cut by 0 bases, the J end by 2 bases, with 14 bases between. Germline V CDR1 and CDR2: SGHRS, YFSETQ. The CDR3 has 16 residues.

The chain joins TRBV18 to TRBJ1-2; perhaps TRBD1 as D (5 bases). The V end lost 3 bases, the J end lost 4 bases, and 9 bases lay between the germline ends. This CDR3 is built from 13 residues. Looked up from germline, CDR1 is KGHSH and CDR2 is LQKENI. CDR3 region: CASSPGGVYGYTF. The CDR3 DNA is TGTGCCAGCTCACCGGGGGGTGTCTATGGCTACACCTTC.

This clone was found once. V and J are TRBV6-4 and TRBJ2-3, with TRBD2 identical over 9 bases. The germline CDR1 and CDR2 sequences are MRHNA and SNTAGT. The ends lost 5 bases at V and 2 bases at J; junction bases unmatched: 8. The CDR3 contains 16 residues. CDR3 residues: CASSRIAGADTDTQYF. CDR3 in DNA: TGTGCCAGCAGTAGGATAGCGGGAGCTGACACAGATACGCAGTATTTT.

This clone was detected once. V usage is TRBV18 and J usage is TRBJ1-1; D remains ambiguous. With 1 base removed from V and 7 bases from J, the gap between germline ends came to 10 bases. CDR1 and CDR2 from the germline V gene are KGHSH and LQKENI. The CDR3 extends over 13 amino acids. The CDR3, as DNA: TGTGCCAGCTCACCACAACGCGAGGGTGAAGCTTTCTTT. This encodes CASSPQREGEAFF. Variable domain in full (rest from reference TRBV18 and TRBJ1-1): NAGVMQNPRHLVRRRGQEARLRCSPMKGHSHVYWYRQLPEEGLKFMVYLQKENIIDESGMPKERFSAEFPKEGPSILRIQQVVRGDSAAYFCASSPQREGEAFFGQGTRLTVV.